The 4 T cell receptor beta chains reported below all come from one sample, sequenced in a study of blood T cells in healthy people across ages. Primed by a sample-barcoded 5' primer and a J-beta primer mix, a second PCR proceeded for roughly 6 to 12 cycles. TCRdb fed the 5' RACE reads into MiXCR, producing one record per CDR3 protein. The sample yields about 580,000 distinct CDR3 sequences, around 48% seen once. Material for sequencing was blood. The receptors originated from a man older than 75 in good health.

The J gene is TRBJ2-2, the V gene TRBV12-3 or TRBV12-4, with D perhaps being TRBD1 or TRBD2 (6 bases each). The CDR3 has 13 amino acids. With 6 bases removed from V and 6 bases from J, the gap between germline ends came to 11 bases. The CDR3 coding sequence is TGTGCCAGCAGCCAGGGGAGGTCCGGGGAGCTGTTTTTT. Translating gives CASSQGRSGELFF.

Worth noting for this clonotype: Mismatch with germline at one junction end may stem from a read error. The J gene is TRBJ2-5, the V gene TRBV7-7, with D unclear. Germline CDR1 SSHAT, CDR2 FNYEAQ (reference sequence). This CDR3 has 13 residues. CDR3 loop: CASSFAWSETQYF. CDR3 in DNA: TGTGCTAGCAGCTTTGCCTGGAGTGAGACCCAGTACTTC.

This clonotype turned up a few times. The chain links TRBV7-2 to TRBJ2-7, with 7 bases identical to TRBD2. In germline, CDR1 is SGHTA, CDR2 FQGNSA. Losses at the gene ends were 2 bases for V and 5 bases for J; bases not matched to a gene: 6. The CDR3 consists of 14 residues. In DNA, the CDR3 is TGTGCCAGCAGCTTAACGGGGGGTTATGACGAGCAGTACTTC. Its protein is CASSLTGGYDEQYF.

This clonotype was seen a handful of times. The gene calls are TRBV5-1 and TRBJ2-7, with 7 bases aligning to TRBD2. J was trimmed by 3 bases and V by 4 bases; bases with no gene match: 7. Germline-derived CDR1 and CDR2 are SGHRS and YFSETQ. This CDR3 has 14 amino acids. The CDR3 reads CASSPGLADYEQYF. CDR3 coding DNA: TGCGCCAGCAGCCCCGGGCTAGCGGACTACGAGCAGTACTTC. Full variable domain (rest looked up from reference TRBV5-1 and TRBJ2-7): KAGVTQTPRYLIKTRGQQVTLSCSPISGHRSVSWYQQTPGQGLQFLFEYFSETQRNKGNFPGRFSGRQFSNSRSEMNVSTLELGDSALYLCASSPGLADYEQYFGPGTRLTVT.